Shown below are 17 T cell receptor beta chains from a single sample sequenced in a study of blood T cell repertoires in COVID-19. Repertoires were generated with immunoSEQ multiplex PCR, while TCRdb's copy carries only in-frame clones and drops some. The data show 130,000 or so clones, about nine tenths seen once. The material sequenced was peripheral blood. The receptors shown here come from a man aged 40-49 years with acute or convalescent COVID-19.

In this sample, this clone turned up a few times. The chain links TRBV19 to TRBJ1-5; 7 bases match TRBD1. The J segment lost 7 bases and the V segment lost 6 bases, leaving 9 bases of the junction unmatched. CDR3 length equals 14 residues. The germline gives CDR1 LNHDA, CDR2 SQIVND (reference sequence). The CDR3 bases are TGTGCCAGTAGCCAACAGGGGTTGGGCCAGCCCCAGCATTTT. It is translated as CASSQQGLGQPQHF.

The chain carries TRBV6-2 or TRBV6-3 and TRBJ2-1; 8 bases match TRBD1. The V gene end was trimmed by 4 bases and the J gene end by 7 bases; junction bases not matched to a gene: 3. The CDR3 consists of 13 residues. The V gene's germline CDR1 is MNHEY and CDR2 SVGEGT. This CDR3 is CASSSRTGNEQFF. CDR3 DNA: TGTGCCAGCAGTTCCCGGACAGGGAATGAGCAGTTCTTC.

The chain combines TRBV25-1 with TRBJ2-1; TRBD1 aligns across 9 bases. Germline-derived CDR1 and CDR2 are MGHDK and SYGVNS. V shed 4 bases and J 3 bases; nucleotides not matched to a gene: 7. The CDR3 sequence is 16 residues long. This chain's CDR3 is CASSGGGTGLYNEQFF. The CDR3 DNA is TGTGCCAGCAGTGGGGGGGGGACAGGGCTCTACAATGAGCAGTTCTTC.

This chain uses TRBV11-1 with TRBJ1-1, with 8 bases aligning to TRBD1. The CDR3 has 16 amino acids. Trimming took 2 bases from V and 3 from J; bases not matched to a gene: 8. CDR1 is SGHAT, CDR2 FQDESV, per germline (reference sequence). The DNA for the CDR3 is TGTGCCAGCAGCTTAAACCCTGACAGGGGTCACACTGAAGCTTTCTTT. Translated, it gives CASSLNPDRGHTEAFF.

This rearrangement joins TRBV11-3 to TRBJ2-2, with 11 positions matching TRBD2. The CDR3 is made up of 17 amino acids. After removal of 3 bases from V and 0 bases from J, the junction contained 3 bases not matched to a gene. Germline loops: CDR1 SGHNT, CDR2 YENEEA. The DNA of the CDR3 is TGTGCCAGCAGCTTCGGGACTAGCGGAGCGAACACCGGGGAGCTGTTTTTT. This sequence encodes CASSFGTSGANTGELFF.

The rearrangement joins TRBV4-1 to TRBJ2-7, with 12 bases fitting TRBD2. Unmatched junction bases numbered 9, after V lost 0 bases and J lost 3 bases. Germline V gene data show CDR1 as MGHRA and CDR2 as YSYEKL. This CDR3 is 18 amino acids long. The CDR3 sequence is CASSQEQPGLAGFYEQYF. In nucleotides, the CDR3 is TGCGCCAGCAGCCAAGAGCAGCCGGGACTAGCGGGTTTCTACGAGCAGTACTTC.

Only a few counts were recorded for this clone. The V and J genes are TRBV27 and TRBJ1-1, with 7 bases fitting TRBD1. Trimming removed 4 bases from V and 0 bases from J; junction bases left unmatched: 5. CDR1 and CDR2 (germline): MNHEY, SMNVEV (reference sequence). The CDR3 has 15 amino acids. The CDR3 is CASSSMTGMNTEAFF. The CDR3 DNA sequence: TGTGCCAGCAGTTCCATGACAGGGATGAACACTGAAGCTTTCTTT.

V usage is TRBV3-1 (or the pseudogene TRBV3-2) and J usage is TRBJ2-5; TRBD2 might be the D (7 bases). This CDR3 has 17 residues. V was pared by 1 base and J by 1 base, with 16 bases between. Looked up from germline, CDR1 is LGHDT and CDR2 is YNNKEL (reference sequence). CDR3 amino acids: CASSQVGGAGAQETQYF. The CDR3 coding sequence is TGTGCCAGCAGCCAAGTGGGTGGGGCGGGGGCCCAAGAGACCCAGTACTTC.

This chain links TRBV10-1 with TRBJ2-1; 8 bases are shared with TRBD2. Germline-derived CDR1 and CDR2 are WNHNN and SYGVQD (reference sequence). Trimming took 9 bases from V and 6 from J; bases not matched to a gene: 13. This CDR3 has 15 residues. The CDR3 nucleotides are TGCGCCAGGATAGAGCGGGAGACCCCATTCAATGAGCAGTTCTTC. Translation: CARIERETPFNEQFF.

The V call is TRBV2, the J call TRBJ2-3; the match to TRBD1 covers 10 bases. CDR3 length equals 16 residues. Looked up from germline, CDR1 is SNHLY and CDR2 is FYNNEI. Trimming took 5 bases from V and 4 from J; bases not matched to a gene: 9. This CDR3 reads CASSPTTGGMSDTQYF. The DNA for the CDR3 is TGTGCCAGCAGTCCGACGACAGGGGGCATGTCAGATACGCAGTATTTT.

The chain is built from TRBV30 and TRBJ1-1; D call uncertain. Germline V gene data show CDR1 as GTSNPN and CDR2 as SVGIG (reference sequence). CDR3 length: 12 amino acids. Trimming cost V 4 bases and J 1 base, with 7 bases left between them. CDR3 residues: CAWISQNTEAFF. CDR3 nucleotide sequence: TGTGCCTGGATTTCCCAGAACACTGAAGCTTTCTTT.

The chain has TRBV12-3 or TRBV12-4 and TRBJ2-7; D is ambiguous. The CDR3 has 11 amino acids. V dropped 6 bases and J dropped 4 bases, with 7 bases sitting between them. The DNA for the CDR3 is TGTGCCAGCAGCCGTAATTACGAGCAGTACTTC. This translates into CASSRNYEQYF.

This clone was counted a few times. The chain carries TRBV7-9 and TRBJ2-1; 12 nucleotides match TRBD2. The junction had 4 bases not matched to a gene; V was cut back by 1 base and J by 9 bases. In germline, CDR1 is SEHNR, CDR2 FQNEAQ (reference sequence). CDR3 size: 15 residues. CDR3 nucleotides: TGTGCCAGCAGCTTAGGACTAGCGGGAGCCGGTGAGCAGTTCTTC. Translating gives CASSLGLAGAGEQFF.

J is TRBJ1-4 and V is TRBV19; D perhaps matches TRBD1 (6 bases). The germline V gene encodes CDR1 LNHDA and CDR2 SQIVND (reference sequence). V lost 8 bases, J lost 7 bases, and 11 bases lay in between. The CDR3 spans 12 residues. As DNA, the CDR3 is TGTGCCAGTGATGCGGGGGCTGAAAAACTGTTTTTT. Its protein is CASDAGAEKLFF.

This chain joins TRBV5-1 and TRBJ2-5, with 11 bases identical to TRBD2. CDR1 is SGHRS and CDR2 is YFSETQ in the germline V gene. The length of the CDR3 is 16 residues. V lost 0 bases to trimming and J lost 4 bases; unmatched junction nucleotides: 5. The CDR3 nucleotides are TGCGCCAGCAGCTTGGATGTAGCGGGGGGGCGAGAGACCCAGTACTTC. It codes for CASSLDVAGGRETQYF.

V gene TRBV6-2 or TRBV6-3 combines with J gene TRBJ2-2, with D possibly matching TRBD1 (5 bases). The V end lost 0 bases, the J end lost 4 bases, and 15 bases lay between the germline ends. The CDR3 length is 17 residues. Germline CDR1 reads MNHEY; CDR2 reads SVGEGT. The CDR3 protein is CASSYSTFTRVTGELFF. DNA for the CDR3: TGTGCCAGCAGTTACTCGACCTTCACCAGGGTCACCGGGGAGCTGTTTTTT.

The chain uses TRBV6-2 or TRBV6-3 and TRBJ1-5; 7 positions match TRBD1. The ends lost 6 bases at V and 5 bases at J; junction bases unmatched: 10. The V gene's germline CDR1 is MNHEY and CDR2 SVGEGT. This CDR3 is built from 15 residues. The CDR3 sequence: CASSTPTGRDQPQHF. Written as DNA, the CDR3 is TGTGCCAGCAGCACACCGACAGGGCGAGATCAGCCCCAGCATTTT.